The clone carrying this TCR beta chain was seen only once. Its matching antigen is unknown. The data were obtained in a study of shared clonotypes between healthy human individuals. Produced via immunoSEQ multiplex PCR; TCRdb's table is partial and in-frame only. The sample gives about 230,000 clones, 65% of which show up once; roughly 11% is in the top ten. This CDR3 contains 15 residues. The germline CDR1 and CDR2 sequences are KGHSH and LQKENI. The junction had 3 bases not matched to a gene; V was cut back by 1 base and J by 3 bases. Notes on the study in general: The rarefaction results pointed to incomplete sorted-subset sequencing despite large depth.

The sequencing input was memory CD4+ T cells sorted from blood. Indicated subset: CD45RA-negative fraction. V usage is TRBV18 and J usage is TRBJ2-7; TRBD1 matches at 10 bases. This TCR derives from a man aged 25-45 years in good health. This CDR3 reads CASSPRDRGGYEQYF. In nucleotides, the CDR3 is TGTGCCAGCTCACCACGGGACAGGGGAGGCTACGAGCAGTACTTC.